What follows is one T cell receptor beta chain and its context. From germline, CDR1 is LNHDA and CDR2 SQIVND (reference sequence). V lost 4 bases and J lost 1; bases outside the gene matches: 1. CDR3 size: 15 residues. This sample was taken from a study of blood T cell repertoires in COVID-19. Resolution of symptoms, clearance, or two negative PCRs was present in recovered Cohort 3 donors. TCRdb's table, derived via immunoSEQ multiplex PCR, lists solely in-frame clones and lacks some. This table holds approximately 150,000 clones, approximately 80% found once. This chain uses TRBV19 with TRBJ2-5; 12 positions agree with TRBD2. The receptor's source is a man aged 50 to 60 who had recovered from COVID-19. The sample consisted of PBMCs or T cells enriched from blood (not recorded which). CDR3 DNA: TGTGCCAGTAGTAAACTAGCGGGGGGCCAAGAGACCCAGTACTTC. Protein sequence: CASSKLAGGQETQYF.